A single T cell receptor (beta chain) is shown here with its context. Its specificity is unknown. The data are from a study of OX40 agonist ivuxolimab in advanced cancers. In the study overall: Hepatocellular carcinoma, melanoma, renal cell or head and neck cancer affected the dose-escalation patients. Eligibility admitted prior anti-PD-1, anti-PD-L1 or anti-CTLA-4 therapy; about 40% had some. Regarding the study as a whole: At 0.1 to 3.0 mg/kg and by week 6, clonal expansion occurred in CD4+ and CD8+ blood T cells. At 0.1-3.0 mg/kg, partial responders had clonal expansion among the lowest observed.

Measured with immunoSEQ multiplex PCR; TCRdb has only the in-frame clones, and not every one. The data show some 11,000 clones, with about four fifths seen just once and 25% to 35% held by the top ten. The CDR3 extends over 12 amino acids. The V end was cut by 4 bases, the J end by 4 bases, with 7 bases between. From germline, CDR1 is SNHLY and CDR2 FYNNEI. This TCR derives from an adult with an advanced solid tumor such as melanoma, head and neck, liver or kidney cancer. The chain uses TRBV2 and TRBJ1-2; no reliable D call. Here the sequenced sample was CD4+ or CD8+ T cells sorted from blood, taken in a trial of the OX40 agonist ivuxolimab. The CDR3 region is CASSGAVYGYTF. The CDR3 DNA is TGTGCCAGCAGTGGGGCAGTCTATGGCTACACCTTC.